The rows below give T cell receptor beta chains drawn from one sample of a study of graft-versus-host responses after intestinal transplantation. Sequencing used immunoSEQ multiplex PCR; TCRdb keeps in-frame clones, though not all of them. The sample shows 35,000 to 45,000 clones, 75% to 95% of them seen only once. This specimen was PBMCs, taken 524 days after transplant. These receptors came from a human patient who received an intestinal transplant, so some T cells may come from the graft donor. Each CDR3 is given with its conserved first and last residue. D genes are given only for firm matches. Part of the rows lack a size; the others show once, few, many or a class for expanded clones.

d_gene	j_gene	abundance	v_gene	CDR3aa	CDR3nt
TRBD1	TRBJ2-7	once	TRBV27	CASSAGQGNYEQYF	TGTGCCAGCAGTGCCGGACAGGGTAACTACGAGCAGTACTTC
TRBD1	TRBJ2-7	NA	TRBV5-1	CASSFTGGNEQYF	TGCGCCAGCAGCTTTACAGGGGGAAACGAGCAGTACTTC
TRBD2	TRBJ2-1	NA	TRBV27	CASSLNRRTSGRRGPSYNEQFF	TGTGCCAGCAGTTTAAATCGGCGTACTAGCGGGAGGAGGGGTCCCTCCTACAATGAGCAGTTCTTC
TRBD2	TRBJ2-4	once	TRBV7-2	CASSSRGTSGNIQYF	TGTGCCAGCAGCTCTAGAGGTACTAGCGGAAACATTCAGTACTTC
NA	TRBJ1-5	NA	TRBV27	CARFCNLSNQPQHF	TGTGCCCGCTTTTGTAATCTTAGCAATCAGCCCCAGCATTTT
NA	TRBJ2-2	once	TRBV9	CASSPTNTGELFF	TGTGCCAGCAGCCCAACTAACACCGGGGAGCTGTTTTTT
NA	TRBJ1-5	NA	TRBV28	CASSSLVGADQPQHF	TGTGCCAGCAGTTCATTGGTCGGAGCCGATCAGCCCCAGCATTTT
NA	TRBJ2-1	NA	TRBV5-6	CASSFRAFSYNEQFF	TGTGCCAGCAGCTTTCGGGCTTTCTCCTACAATGAGCAGTTCTTC
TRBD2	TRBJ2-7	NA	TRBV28	CASSWPIRGDTQQYF	TGTGCCAGCAGTTGGCCTATACGGGGGGATACTCAGCAGTACTTC
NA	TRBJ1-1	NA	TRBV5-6	CASSLRGTEAFF	TGTGCCAGCAGCTTGAGAGGAACTGAAGCTTTCTTT
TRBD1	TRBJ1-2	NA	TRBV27	CASSPRTGVGYTF	TGTGCCAGCAGTCCCCGGACAGGGGTTGGCTACACCTTC
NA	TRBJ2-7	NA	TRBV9	CASSGGERGYEQYF	TGTGCCAGCAGCGGAGGTGAAAGGGGCTACGAGCAGTACTTC
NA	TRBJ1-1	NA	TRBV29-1	CSVGTPGVVNTEAFF	TGCAGCGTCGGAACCCCCGGGGTGGTGAACACTGAAGCTTTCTTT
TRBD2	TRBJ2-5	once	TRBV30	CAWSRGLAGGQETQYF	TGTGCCTGGAGTCGGGGACTAGCGGGAGGGCAAGAGACCCAGTACTTC
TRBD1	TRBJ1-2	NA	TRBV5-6	CASSLEGTGTSNYGYTF	TGTGCCAGCAGCTTGGAGGGGACAGGAACCTCTAACTATGGCTACACCTTC
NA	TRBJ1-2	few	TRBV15	CATSSGSGGYTF	TGTGCCACCAGCAGTGGGAGTGGAGGCTACACCTTC
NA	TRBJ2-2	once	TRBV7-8	CASSLAPGHRNTGELFF	TGTGCCAGCAGCTTAGCACCGGGACATCGGAACACCGGGGAGCTGTTTTTT
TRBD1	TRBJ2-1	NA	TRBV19	CASSYRGEVGYYNEQFF	TGTGCCAGTAGCTACAGGGGGGAGGTCGGGTACTACAATGAGCAGTTCTTC
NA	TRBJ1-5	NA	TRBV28	CASSPDGYSNQPQHF	TGTGCCAGCAGTCCGGACGGGTATAGCAATCAGCCCCAGCATTTT
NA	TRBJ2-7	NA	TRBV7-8	CASSIARAYEQYF	TGTGCCAGCAGTATTGCCAGGGCCTACGAGCAGTACTTC
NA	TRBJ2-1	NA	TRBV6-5	CASRATGERSEQFF	TGTGCCAGCAGGGCTACGGGGGAGCGAAGTGAGCAGTTCTTC
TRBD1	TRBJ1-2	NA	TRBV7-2	CASSLVLGTGGYGYTF	TGTGCCAGCAGCTTAGTCTTGGGGACAGGGGGCTATGGCTACACCTTC
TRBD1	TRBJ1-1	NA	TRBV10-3	CASQQGLMNTEAFF	TGTGCCAGTCAACAGGGGTTAATGAACACTGAAGCTTTCTTT
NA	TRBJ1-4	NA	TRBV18	CASSPYLGADEKLFF	TGTGCCAGCTCACCTTATTTGGGGGCGGATGAAAAACTGTTTTTT
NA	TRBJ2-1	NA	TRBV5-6	CASSLGGGYNEQFF	TGTGCCAGCAGCTTGGGCGGAGGCTACAATGAGCAGTTCTTC
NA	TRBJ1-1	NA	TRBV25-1	CASSDLGRQNTEAFF	TGTGCCAGCAGTGACCTCGGACGGCAGAACACTGAAGCTTTCTTT
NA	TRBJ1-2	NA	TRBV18	CASSPDSSQANYTF	TGTGCCAGCTCTCCTGACAGCTCACAGGCGAACTACACCTTC
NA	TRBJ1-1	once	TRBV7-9	CASSLADSRNTEAFF	TGTGCCAGCAGCTTAGCGGACAGCCGGAACACTGAAGCTTTCTTT
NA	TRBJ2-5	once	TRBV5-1	CASSLQGRETQYF	TGCGCCAGCAGCTTACAGGGTCGGGAGACCCAGTACTTC
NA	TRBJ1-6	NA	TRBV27	CASSLGRRLNSPLHF	TGTGCCAGCAGTTTAGGGCGGAGACTTAATTCACCCCTCCACTTT
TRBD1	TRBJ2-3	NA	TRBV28	CASSLSDRGTDTQYF	TGTGCCAGCAGTTTATCCGACAGGGGCACAGATACGCAGTATTTT
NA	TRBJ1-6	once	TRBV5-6	CASSLEVNNSPLHF	TGTGCCAGCAGCTTGGAAGTAAATAATTCACCCCTCCACTTT
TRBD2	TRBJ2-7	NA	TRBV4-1	CASSQENSGRALGEQYF	TGCGCCAGCAGCCAAGAGAATAGCGGGAGGGCCTTAGGCGAGCAGTACTTC
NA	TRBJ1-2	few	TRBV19	CASSPRGAPGYTF	TGTGCCAGTAGTCCTCGGGGGGCTCCAGGCTACACCTTC
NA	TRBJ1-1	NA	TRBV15	CATSRDPTTEAFF	TGTGCCACCAGCAGAGATCCGACTACTGAAGCTTTCTTT
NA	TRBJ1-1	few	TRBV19	CASRAGGTEAFF	TGTGCCAGTAGGGCCGGGGGGACTGAAGCTTTCTTT
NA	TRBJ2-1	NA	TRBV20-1	CSALTGYEQFF	TGCAGTGCTCTCACAGGGTATGAGCAGTTCTTC
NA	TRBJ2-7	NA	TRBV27	CASSFYRSSYEQYF	TGTGCCAGCAGTTTCTACAGGAGCTCCTACGAGCAGTACTTC
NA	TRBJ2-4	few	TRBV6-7	CASSYRAKNIQYF	TGTGCCAGCAGTTACAGGGCCAAAAACATTCAGTACTTC
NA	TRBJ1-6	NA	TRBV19	CASSTPLEGSRNSPLHF	TGTGCCAGTAGTACCCCCTTGGAAGGTTCAAGAAACTCACCCCTCCACTTT
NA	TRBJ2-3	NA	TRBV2	CASIGMDTQYF	TGTGCCAGCATCGGGATGGATACGCAGTATTTT
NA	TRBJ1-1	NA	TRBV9	CASSLGKHTEAFF	TGTGCCAGCAGCCTAGGCAAACACACTGAAGCTTTCTTT
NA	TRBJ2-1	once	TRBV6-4	CASSPGEAYNEQFF	TGTGCCAGCAGTCCGGGTGAGGCCTACAATGAGCAGTTCTTC
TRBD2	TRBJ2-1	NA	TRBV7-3	CASSPIAGGEQFF	TGTGCCAGCAGCCCAATAGCGGGAGGGGAGCAGTTCTTC
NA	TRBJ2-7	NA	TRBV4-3	CASSPSLLSYEQYF	TGCGCCAGCAGCCCATCTCTCCTCTCCTACGAGCAGTACTTC
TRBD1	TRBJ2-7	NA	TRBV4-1	CASSPDRGRYEQYF	TGCGCCAGCAGCCCGGACAGGGGGCGGTACGAGCAGTACTTC
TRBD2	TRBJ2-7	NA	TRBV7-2	CASSLRLAGVYEQYF	TGTGCCAGCAGCTTACGACTAGCGGGAGTCTACGAGCAGTACTTC
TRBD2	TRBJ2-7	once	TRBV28	CASSTRLAGGFYEQYF	TGTGCCAGCAGTACCCGACTAGCGGGAGGGTTCTACGAGCAGTACTTC
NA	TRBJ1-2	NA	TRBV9	CASSASRGPPNYGYTF	TGTGCCAGCAGCGCTTCCAGGGGTCCCCCTAACTATGGCTACACCTTC